The 20 T cell receptor beta chains presented below share a single source sample, sequenced in a study of T-cell reconstitution after alpha-beta-depleted transplantation in children. Unique molecular identifiers were used to barcode this TCRbeta library. TCRdb re-derived calls from the PCR reads in MiXCR, one entry per CDR3 protein. The sample has under 400,000 distinct CDR3 sequences, roughly 25% seen once. The starting material was PBMCs, mostly from graft donor cells, obtained 180 days after TCRalphabeta/CD19-depleted stem cell transplant. Receptors were obtained from a male patient between 10 and 17 years old who had a stem cell transplant for acute lymphoblastic leukemia, so the T cells may come from the graft donor.

The gene calls are TRBV5-1 and TRBJ2-7; D is perhaps TRBD1 (6 bases). The CDR3 totals 15 residues. V lost 1 base and J lost 1, with 12 bases in between. Germline-derived CDR1 and CDR2 are SGHRS and YFSETQ. The DNA of the CDR3 is TGCGCCAGCAGCTTGAGGGTGGACAGATCCTACGAGCAGTACTTC. Protein: CASSLRVDRSYEQYF.

The chain is built from TRBV5-1 and TRBJ2-3; 9 positions match TRBD2. The CDR3 contains 18 residues. Germline CDR1 SGHRS, CDR2 YFSETQ. V trimming: 0 bases; J trimming: 4 bases; junction bases outside the gene matches: 12. The CDR3 DNA reads as TGCGCCAGCAGCTTGGTTATGGCGGGACTAGCAGGCGCAGATACGCAGTATTTT. Its protein is CASSLVMAGLAGADTQYF.

The chain recombines TRBV20-1 with TRBJ2-5, with D tentatively TRBD2 (6 bases). CDR1 and CDR2 (germline): DFQATT, SNEGSKA (reference sequence). This CDR3 is 14 amino acids long. Trimming removed 2 bases from V and 2 bases from J, with 12 bases in between. The CDR3 loop is CSARKGAGQETQYF. DNA of the CDR3: TGCAGTGCTAGAAAGGGCGCGGGGCAAGAGACCCAGTACTTC.

This clonotype was found a few times. V is TRBV12-3 or TRBV12-4 and J is TRBJ2-1; D possibly matches TRBD1 or TRBD2 (5 bases each). The CDR3 is 14 residues long. V lost 3 bases and J lost 10, with 16 bases in between. CDR3 region: CASSFSWGKEEQFF. CDR3 nucleotide sequence: TGTGCCAGCAGTTTCAGTTGGGGGAAGGAGGAGCAGTTCTTC.

The chain couples TRBV11-2 to TRBJ1-2; 8 nucleotides align to TRBD1. Germline V gene data show CDR1 as SGHAT and CDR2 as FQNNGV. This CDR3 region has 15 residues. J gave up 4 bases and V 4 bases, and 8 bases lay outside the gene matches. In nucleotides, the CDR3 is TGTGCCAGCAGCTCCCCGGACAGGGCATTCTATGGCTACACCTTC. This translates into CASSSPDRAFYGYTF.

The gene calls are TRBV27 and TRBJ2-5; TRBD1 matches 7 bases. The length of the CDR3 is 16 residues. Germline V gene sequence: CDR1 MNHEY, CDR2 SMNVEV (reference sequence). With V trimmed by 6 bases and J by 5 bases, 15 bases remained unmatched. Here the CDR3 DNA reads TGTGCCAGCAGAGGGGGCAGATTGAGGCTCCGGGAGACCCAGTACTTC. Encoded protein: CASRGGRLRLRETQYF.

The V gene is TRBV2, the J gene TRBJ2-7, with 9 nucleotides matching TRBD1. There are 18 residues in the CDR3. Germline values: CDR1 SNHLY, CDR2 FYNNEI. Trimming took 6 bases from V and 3 from J; bases not matched to a gene: 18. Written as DNA, the CDR3 is TGTGCCAGCAGCACCATTACAGGGGGCAATAGCATACTCTACGAGCAGTACTTC. This translates into CASSTITGGNSILYEQYF.

This clonotype was found a few times. This chain uses TRBV6-2 or TRBV6-3 with TRBJ2-3; D gene uncertain. V lost 7 bases and J lost 8, with 16 bases in between. CDR1 MNHEY and CDR2 SVGEGT come from the germline V gene. The CDR3 covers 13 residues. This CDR3 reads CASTPTTQVTQYF. CDR3 coding DNA: TGTGCCAGCACCCCGACGACCCAAGTTACGCAGTATTTT.

Many counts were recorded for this clonotype. One end of the junction varies from germline; a read error may be responsible. The chain links TRBV5-1 to TRBJ2-3, with no clear D. The CDR3 is 12 amino acids. Germline V CDR1 and CDR2: SGHRS, YFSETQ. CDR3 loop: CASSLGADTQYF. The CDR3 nucleotides read TGTGCCAGCAGCTTAGGAGCAGATACGCAGTATTTT.

This clonotype came up a few times. This chain joins TRBV7-7 and TRBJ2-2; D not certain. Germline assignment: CDR1 SSHAT and CDR2 FNYEAQ (reference sequence). Trimming took 0 bases from V and 4 from J, leaving 6 bases between them. This CDR3 region has 14 residues. The CDR3 loop reads CASSLAGFTGELFF. Here the CDR3 DNA reads TGTGCCAGCAGCTTAGCCGGTTTCACCGGGGAGCTGTTTTTT.

This clonotype was observed a few times. This chain uses TRBV12-3 or TRBV12-4 with TRBJ2-7; 7 bases match TRBD1. This CDR3 has 17 amino acids. V gave up 8 bases and J gave up 5 bases; unmatched junction bases: 21. For the CDR3, the DNA is TGTGCCAGCCGGAGACAGGGCGCGGTCGGGATAGGAAACGAGCAGTACTTC. Residues: CASRRQGAVGIGNEQYF.

The V gene is TRBV12-3 or TRBV12-4, the J gene TRBJ2-7; TRBD2 agrees at 10 bases. The trim removed 11 bases at V and 3 bases at J, leaving 7 bases unmatched. The CDR3 extends over 13 amino acids. The CDR3 sequence: CACGPSGSYEQYF. In DNA, the CDR3 is TGTGCCTGTGGTCCTAGCGGGAGCTACGAGCAGTACTTC.

This chain connects TRBV12-5 to TRBJ2-3, with a weak D call TRBD1 (5 bases). The ends were cut back, 2 bases at V and 3 bases at J, with 6 bases in the middle. The germline gives CDR1 LGHNT, CDR2 FRNRAP. The CDR3 length is 13 residues. The CDR3 protein is CASGLKGTDTQYF. Here the CDR3 DNA reads TGTGCTAGTGGTTTGAAGGGGACAGATACGCAGTATTTT.

In its sample, this clonotype was seen a few times. The chain is built from TRBV2 and TRBJ1-1, with 8 nucleotides matching TRBD1. Germline V lookup: CDR1 SNHLY, CDR2 FYNNEI. The CDR3 loop spans 12 amino acids. Unmatched junction bases numbered 6, after V lost 4 bases and J lost 11 bases. The DNA of the CDR3 is TGTGCCAGCAGTGGATCGACAGGGGTGGCTTTCTTT. Translation: CASSGSTGVAFF.

V and J are TRBV4-2 and TRBJ1-2; D gene unclear. The germline V and J ends were trimmed by 1 base and 0 bases, with 12 bases remaining between them. From germline, CDR1 is LGHNA and CDR2 YNFKEQ. The CDR3 extends over 16 amino acids. The CDR3 sequence is CASSQASFLTNYGYTF. DNA of the CDR3: TGTGCCAGCAGCCAAGCCTCATTCCTCACTAACTATGGCTACACCTTC.

The chain is built from TRBV7-9 and TRBJ2-1; D call uncertain. This CDR3 spans 11 amino acids. V lost 3 bases and J lost 10, with 7 bases in between. Looked up from germline, CDR1 is SEHNR and CDR2 is FQNEAQ (reference sequence). In DNA form, the CDR3 reads TGTGCCAGCAGCTTCACCGTCGAGCAGTTCTTC. This gives the protein CASSFTVEQFF.

This clonotype was counted only a few times. The CDR3 sequence: CASSRRGPFSPLHF. The CDR3 nucleotides are TGCGCCAGCAGCCGTCGAGGCCCGTTTTCACCCCTCCACTTT. The chain links TRBV4-1 to TRBJ1-6; D ambiguous. The V and J ends lost 4 bases and 9 bases respectively, with 13 bases between them. The CDR3 has 14 amino acids. CDR1 is MGHRA, CDR2 YSYEKL, per germline.

The V and J genes are TRBV9 and TRBJ2-1, with D perhaps TRBD2 (6 bases). Deletions cut 5 bases from V and 7 bases from J, with 16 bases between. Germline V lookup: CDR1 SGDLS, CDR2 YYNGEE. CDR3 length equals 14 residues. CDR3 region: CASSYHRTKNEQFF. CDR3 bases: TGTGCCAGCAGTTACCACCGGACTAAAAATGAGCAGTTCTTC.

This clonotype was counted only a few times. The chain employs TRBV7-3 and TRBJ2-3; TRBD2 is a possible D gene (6 bases). V lost 2 bases, J lost 1 base, and 13 bases lay in between. Germline V CDR1 and CDR2: SGHTA, FQGTGA. This CDR3 region has 16 residues. For the CDR3, the DNA is TGTGCCAGCAGCTTACGCCAACGCGGGGGCACAGATACGCAGTATTTT. The encoded protein is CASSLRQRGGTDTQYF.

There are a few counts of this clonotype. This chain uses TRBV5-1 with TRBJ2-1, with 7 bases fitting TRBD2. The CDR3 contains 19 residues. Germline loops: CDR1 SGHRS, CDR2 YFSETQ. V shed 2 bases and J 0 bases; nucleotides not matched to a gene: 14. This CDR3 is CASSFRVTLAESSYNEQFF. CDR3 bases: TGCGCCAGCAGCTTTAGGGTGACCCTAGCGGAGAGCTCCTACAATGAGCAGTTCTTC.